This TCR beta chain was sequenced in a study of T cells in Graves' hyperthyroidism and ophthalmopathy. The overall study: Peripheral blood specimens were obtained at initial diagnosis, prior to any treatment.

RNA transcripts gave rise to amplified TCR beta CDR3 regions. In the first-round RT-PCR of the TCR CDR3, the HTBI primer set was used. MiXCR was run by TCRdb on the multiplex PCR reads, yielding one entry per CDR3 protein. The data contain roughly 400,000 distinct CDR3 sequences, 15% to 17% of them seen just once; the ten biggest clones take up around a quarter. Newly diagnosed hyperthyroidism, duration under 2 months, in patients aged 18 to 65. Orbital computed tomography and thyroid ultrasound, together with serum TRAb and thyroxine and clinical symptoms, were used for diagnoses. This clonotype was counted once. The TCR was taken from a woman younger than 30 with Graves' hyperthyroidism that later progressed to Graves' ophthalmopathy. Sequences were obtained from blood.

The CDR3: CASSLGGASFSYGYTF. The CDR3 DNA sequence: TGTGCCAGCAGTTTAGGGGGCGCTTCCTTCTCCTATGGCTACACCTTC. The V call is TRBV12-3 or TRBV12-4, the J call TRBJ1-2, with D possibly matching TRBD1 (5 bases). V was shortened by 1 base and J by 4 bases, with 16 bases between the two germline ends. This CDR3 spans 16 amino acids.